The 29 T cell receptor beta chains below were found in one sample sequenced in a study of T cells in localized non-small cell lung cancer (dated by TCRdb to the early 2020s). The library was obtained by the immunoSEQ multiplex PCR assay. TCRdb's version of the immuneACCESS table is confined to in-frame rearrangements and falls short of the full clone set. An unresolved V gene accounts for under half of the shortfall where checked; the remainder is of unknown origin. The sample includes roughly 1,300 clones, with approximately 22% observed a single time. The ten largest clones capture more than 25% of the sample. Sample: lung tumor tissue, taken before any cancer treatment. The receptors come from a man aged 35-69 years with stage III lung adenocarcinoma.

This clone was observed a few times. The chain uses TRBV6-8 and TRBJ2-5; 10 nucleotides agree with TRBD2. CDR3 length: 13 residues. CDR1 is MNHGY, CDR2 SAAAGT, per germline. The junction had 2 bases not matched to a gene; V was cut back by 6 bases and J by 4 bases. The CDR3 sequence is CASSLAGGETQYF. CDR3 DNA sequence: TGTGCCAGCAGCTTAGCGGGAGGAGAGACCCAGTACTTC.

This chain links TRBV15 with TRBJ1-5; D is possibly TRBD1 (5 bases). The CDR3 extends over 17 amino acids. The V gene lost 1 base and the J gene lost 1 base, with 14 bases spanning the gap. Germline V gene sequence: CDR1 LNHNV, CDR2 YYDKDF (reference sequence). CDR3 nucleotide sequence: TGTGCCACCAGCAGAGTCCTTGGGGGAGCGAGCAATCAGCCCCAGCATTTT. Translated: CATSRVLGGASNQPQHF.

The rearrangement links TRBV15 to TRBJ2-2; 9 bases fit TRBD1. CDR3 length equals 16 residues. The V gene end was trimmed by 4 bases and the J gene end by 5 bases; junction bases not matched to a gene: 8. Germline CDR1 and CDR2: LNHNV and YYDKDF (reference sequence). CDR3 in DNA: TGTGCCACCAGCAAGGAGGGACAGGGTGGTACCGGGGAGCTGTTTTTT. This gives the protein CATSKEGQGGTGELFF. The entire variable domain, with the rest obtained from reference TRBV15 and TRBJ2-2, is as follows: DAMVIQNPRYQVTQFGKPVTLSCSQTLNHNVMYWYQQKSSQAPKLLFHYYDKDFNNEADTPDNFQSRRPNTSFCFLDIRSPGLGDTAMYLCATSKEGQGGTGELFFGEGSRLTVL.

The chain links TRBV11-3 to TRBJ1-4; possible D gene TRBD1, 6 bases. Germline CDR1 and CDR2: SGHNT and YENEEA. The V end was cut by 5 bases, the J end by 2 bases, with 15 bases between. The CDR3 runs to 16 residues. Written as DNA, the CDR3 is TGTGCCAGCAGCACCTCTCGGGGGCTGACTAATGAAAAACTGTTTTTT. It encodes CASSTSRGLTNEKLFF.

This rearrangement joins TRBV28 to TRBJ1-2; D remains ambiguous. Per germline, CDR1 MDHEN and CDR2 SYDVKM. The CDR3 sequence is 13 residues long. V dropped 7 bases and J dropped 8 bases, with 17 bases sitting between them. The DNA of the CDR3 is TGTGCCAGCACCTCATACGGGCCTCTCGGCTACACCTTC. This sequence encodes CASTSYGPLGYTF.

J is TRBJ2-7 and V is TRBV5-1; 7 bases match TRBD1. CDR3 size: 16 residues. From germline, CDR1 is SGHRS and CDR2 YFSETQ. The junction had 11 bases not matched to a gene; V was cut back by 4 bases and J by 1 base. The CDR3 here is CASSPADRVSSYEQYF. For the CDR3, the DNA is TGCGCCAGCAGCCCCGCCGACAGGGTAAGTTCCTACGAGCAGTACTTC.

The CDR3 region has the DNA TGTGCCAGCAGCTTAGTCGGGACACGGTACCAAGAGACCCAGTACTTC. This translates into CASSLVGTRYQETQYF. V and J are TRBV11-3 and TRBJ2-5; D is possibly TRBD1 (6 bases). CDR3 length: 16 amino acids. CDR1 and CDR2 (germline): SGHNT, YENEEA. With 1 base removed from V and 0 bases from J, the gap between germline ends came to 12 bases. The entire variable domain, with the rest obtained from reference TRBV11-3 and TRBJ2-5, is as follows: EAGVVQSPRYKIIEKKQPVAFWCNPISGHNTLYWYLQNLGQGPELLIRYENEEAVDDSQLPKDRFSAERLKGVDSTLKIQPAELGDSAVYLCASSLVGTRYQETQYFGPGTRLLVL.

This clone counts as large. The junction differs from germline at one of its ends, possibly a read error. The chain links TRBV6-8 to TRBJ2-5; D is unclear. Germline-derived CDR1 and CDR2 are MNHGY and SAAAGT. The CDR3 extends over 14 amino acids. The CDR3 DNA follows: TGTGCCATCAGTTTTGGCAGCGACCAAGAGACCCAGTACTTC. Protein: CAISFGSDQETQYF.

The chain employs TRBV19 and TRBJ1-5; D is undetermined. The CDR3 sequence is 15 residues long. Germline V lookup: CDR1 LNHDA, CDR2 SQIVND (reference sequence). V lost 5 bases to trimming and J lost 2 bases, with 13 bases between them. CDR3 nucleotides: TGTGCCAGTAGTGCCCACAACGGAGGCAATCAGCCCCAGCATTTT. It encodes CASSAHNGGNQPQHF.

The chain is built from TRBV9 and TRBJ1-2, with D tentatively TRBD1 (5 bases). Trimming pared 5 bases from V and 4 bases from J, leaving 18 bases between. Germline V lookup: CDR1 SGDLS, CDR2 YYNGEE. This CDR3 has 15 amino acids. The CDR3 reads CASSEQWGRSYGYTF. The DNA of the CDR3 is TGTGCCAGCAGTGAACAATGGGGCAGGAGCTATGGCTACACCTTC.

This clone was counted a few times. The genes are TRBV9 and TRBJ2-6; D may be TRBD1 (6 bases). Trimming removed 4 bases from V and 4 bases from J, with 12 bases in between. CDR1 is SGDLS and CDR2 is YYNGEE in the germline V gene. The CDR3 contains 15 residues. CDR3 DNA: TGTGCCAGCAGCCTCACAGGGTCCGGGGCCAACGTCCTGACTTTC. This codes for CASSLTGSGANVLTF.

This sequence joins TRBV11-3 and TRBJ2-7; 7 nucleotides match TRBD2. CDR3 length: 14 residues. V lost 6 bases to trimming and J lost 2 bases; unmatched junction nucleotides: 7. Germline V CDR1 and CDR2: SGHNT, YENEEA. The CDR3 protein is CASRRGDFTYEQYF. CDR3 coding DNA: TGTGCCAGCAGACGGGGGGACTTTACCTACGAGCAGTACTTC.

This clone was found a few times. The rearrangement joins TRBV11-3 to TRBJ2-1; 8 nucleotides align to TRBD2. V trimming: 5 bases; J trimming: 8 bases; junction bases outside the gene matches: 11. Germline CDR1 is SGHNT and CDR2 is YENEEA. The CDR3 runs to 15 residues. DNA for the CDR3: TGTGCCAGCAGCGCGACTAGCGCGGCTATACATGAGCAGTTCTTC. It translates to CASSATSAAIHEQFF.

This clone has just a few counts. This chain joins TRBV11-3 and TRBJ2-7; 7 positions match TRBD2. Germline CDR1 and CDR2: SGHNT and YENEEA. This CDR3 comprises 15 residues. The V gene end was trimmed by 5 bases and the J gene end by 4 bases; junction bases not matched to a gene: 11. CDR3 sequence reads: CASSIMGGGSYEQYF. Here the CDR3 DNA reads TGTGCCAGCAGCATAATGGGCGGGGGATCTTACGAGCAGTACTTC.

This clone was detected only a few times. The chain recombines TRBV11-3 with TRBJ2-5, with 9 positions matching TRBD1. CDR3 length: 16 residues. CDR1 is SGHNT and CDR2 is YENEEA in the germline V gene. Unmatched junction bases numbered 10, after V lost 3 bases and J lost 5 bases. The CDR3 DNA reads TGTGCCAGCAGCTTCTCAACAGGGGGCTTGGGGGAGACCCAGTACTTC. Translating it yields CASSFSTGGLGETQYF.

The chain employs TRBV28 and TRBJ2-1, with D hard to call. CDR1 is MDHEN and CDR2 is SYDVKM in the germline V gene. The CDR3 has 15 amino acids. V lost 2 bases, J lost 0 bases, and 8 bases lay in between. CDR3 region: CASSLTVSSYNEQFF. The CDR3, as DNA: TGTGCCAGCAGTTTAACGGTTAGCTCCTACAATGAGCAGTTCTTC.

This clone was detected only a few times. The chain combines TRBV25-1 with TRBJ2-5; weak D call: TRBD1 (7 bases). Trimming shortened V by 6 bases and J by 5 bases, and 19 bases separated the two germline ends. CDR1 and CDR2 (germline): MGHDK, SYGVNS. The CDR3 spans 15 residues. The CDR3 region has the DNA TGTGCCAGCAGCCAAACGACAGGGCGGGGTGAGACCCAGTACTTC. Translation: CASSQTTGRGETQYF.

The CDR3 DNA follows: TGTGCCAGCAGTTTCCCGGACAGTAACTATGGCTACACCTTC. Its translation is CASSFPDSNYGYTF. The chain recombines TRBV28 with TRBJ1-2; D is perhaps TRBD1 (6 bases). The CDR3 is made up of 14 amino acids. Deletions cut 3 bases from V and 1 base from J, with 9 bases between. Germline V lookup: CDR1 MDHEN, CDR2 SYDVKM.

A few counts support this clone. V gene TRBV6-8 combines with J gene TRBJ2-3; tentative D call: TRBD2 (6 bases). Trimming pared 5 bases from V and 2 bases from J, leaving 8 bases between. This CDR3 region has 13 residues. Germline assignment: CDR1 MNHGY and CDR2 SAAAGT. The DNA of the CDR3 is TGTGCCAGCAGTCGGACTATCACAGATACGCAGTATTTT. This gives the protein CASSRTITDTQYF.

This clone was detected only once. The chain joins TRBV19 to TRBJ2-1, with 11 bases that match TRBD2. CDR1 and CDR2 (germline): LNHDA, SQIVND (reference sequence). There are 16 residues in the CDR3. V lost 6 bases and J lost 3; bases outside the gene matches: 7. This chain's CDR3 is CASRETGTSGYNEQFF. The CDR3 DNA sequence: TGTGCCAGTAGGGAAACCGGGACTAGCGGCTACAATGAGCAGTTCTTC.

This clone is large. CDR3 residues: CASGETAATNEKLFF. CDR3 DNA: TGTGCCAGCGGCGAGACAGCAGCAACTAATGAAAAACTGTTTTTT. The gene calls are TRBV6-8 and TRBJ1-4; possible D gene TRBD1, 5 bases. This CDR3 contains 15 residues. CDR1 MNHGY and CDR2 SAAAGT come from the germline V gene. The V end was cut by 8 bases, the J end by 0 bases, with 13 bases between.

This clone was observed a handful of times. The chain combines TRBV19 with TRBJ1-5, with D possibly matching TRBD1 (5 bases). In germline, CDR1 is LNHDA, CDR2 SQIVND (reference sequence). The V end was cut by 5 bases, the J end by 7 bases, with 12 bases between. The CDR3 loop spans 13 amino acids. The DNA of the CDR3 is TGTGCCAGTAGTCCTTGGGACGGACAGCCCCAGCATTTT. Translating gives CASSPWDGQPQHF.

The table lists this clone with a few counts. This chain joins TRBV19 and TRBJ2-7; 9 nucleotides agree with TRBD2. Unmatched junction bases numbered 5, after V lost 3 bases and J lost 2 bases. The CDR3 length is 15 residues. CDR1 is LNHDA and CDR2 is SQIVND in the germline V gene (reference sequence). The CDR3 DNA is TGTGCCAGTAGTATGGGGGGACTAGCCACCTACGAGCAGTACTTC. It translates to CASSMGGLATYEQYF. Drawing the rest from reference TRBV19 and TRBJ2-7, the complete variable domain is DGGITQSPKYLFRKEGQNVTLSCEQNLNHDAMYWYRQDPGQGLRLIYYSQIVNDFQKGDIAEGYSVSREKKESFPLTVTSAQKNPTAFYLCASSMGGLATYEQYFGPGTRLTVT.

This clone is labeled as large. The V call is TRBV6-8, the J call TRBJ1-1; D perhaps matches TRBD1 (5 bases). The germline V gene has CDR1 MNHGY and CDR2 SAAAGT. The CDR3 spans 13 residues. V lost 6 bases and J 6 bases, leaving 14 bases between the germline ends. Written as DNA, the CDR3 is TGTGCCAGCAGAGCTAGGGGAGACGCTGAAGCTTTCTTT. It is translated as CASRARGDAEAFF.

The chain has TRBV10-2 and TRBJ1-5; 9 positions match TRBD1. V lost 6 bases, J lost 4 bases, and 7 bases stayed unmatched. The germline V gene encodes CDR1 WSHSY and CDR2 SAAADI. CDR3 length equals 15 residues. Here the CDR3 DNA reads TGCGCCAGCAGCTCCGGGACAGGGTATAATCAGCCCCAGCATTTT. This gives the protein CASSSGTGYNQPQHF.

This clone is medium-sized by share. The rearrangement joins TRBV11-3 to TRBJ2-2; 7 bases line up with TRBD2. Germline V CDR1 and CDR2: SGHNT, YENEEA. The ends lost 5 bases at V and 0 bases at J; junction bases unmatched: 9. The CDR3 spans 17 residues. CDR3 DNA: TGTGCCAGCAGCCCGGGACTATTAAGCGCGAACACCGGGGAGCTGTTTTTT. Translating gives CASSPGLLSANTGELFF.

This clone was detected a few times. V is TRBV9 and J is TRBJ2-5; the D is unclear. V shed 0 bases and J shed 4 bases, with 7 bases lying between them. From germline, CDR1 is SGDLS and CDR2 YYNGEE. The CDR3 runs 13 residues. DNA of the CDR3: TGTGCCAGCAGCGTAGCTACAAGAGAGACCCAGTACTTC. This encodes CASSVATRETQYF. Complete variable domain (other parts from reference TRBV9 and TRBJ2-5): DSGVTQTPKHLITATGQRVTLRCSPRSGDLSVYWYQQSLDQGLQFLIQYYNGEERAKGNILERFSAQQFPDLHSELNLSSLELGDSALYFCASSVATRETQYFGPGTRLLVL.

This chain uses TRBV6-8 with TRBJ1-1; D is unresolved. Trimming left V 6 bases short and J 1 base short, with 6 bases between. The germline V gene encodes CDR1 MNHGY and CDR2 SAAAGT. The CDR3 is 12 residues long. CDR3 in amino acids: CASREGNTEAFF. The CDR3 nucleotides are TGTGCCAGCAGGGAGGGGAACACTGAAGCTTTCTTT.

This clone was seen a few times. This chain connects TRBV12-5 to TRBJ1-2, with D maybe TRBD1 (5 bases). The CDR3 has 15 amino acids. The ends were cut back, 0 bases at V and 3 bases at J, with 11 bases in the middle. The germline V gene has CDR1 LGHNT and CDR2 FRNRAP. This chain's CDR3 is CASGLVSGKYYGYTF. The CDR3 DNA sequence: TGTGCTAGTGGTTTGGTATCAGGGAAGTACTATGGCTACACCTTC.